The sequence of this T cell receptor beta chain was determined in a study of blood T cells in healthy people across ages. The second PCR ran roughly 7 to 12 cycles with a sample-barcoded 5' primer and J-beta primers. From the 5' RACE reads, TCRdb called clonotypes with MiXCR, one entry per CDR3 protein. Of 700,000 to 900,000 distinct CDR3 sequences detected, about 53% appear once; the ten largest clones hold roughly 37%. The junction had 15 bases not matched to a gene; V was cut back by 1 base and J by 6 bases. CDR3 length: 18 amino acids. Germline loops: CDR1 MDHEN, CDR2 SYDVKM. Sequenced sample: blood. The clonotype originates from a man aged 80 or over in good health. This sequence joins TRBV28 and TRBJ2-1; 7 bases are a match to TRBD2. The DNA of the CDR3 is TGTGCCAGCAGTTTATCCCCTCGGTTGGGCGGGAGTGGCAATGAGCAGTTCTTC. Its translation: CASSLSPRLGGSGNEQFF.